The rows below give T cell receptor beta chains drawn from one sample of a study of blood T cell repertoires in COVID-19. The method was immunoSEQ multiplex PCR; TCRdb's version includes in-frame clones alone and lacks a portion of them. This sample has some 75,000 clones; around three quarters occur once, and the top ten carry less than 20%. The sequenced material came from peripheral blood. These receptors came from a woman aged 80 or older with active or convalescent COVID-19. Each CDR3 is given with its conserved first and last residue. Clone size appears in some rows only: once, few, many, or a class for an expanded clone.

v_call	clone_size	j_call	cdr3_aa
TRBV6-5	NA	TRBJ1-3	CASRLGGGRNTIYF
TRBV7-9	NA	TRBJ2-3	CASSKGQGPGWDTQYF
TRBV4-1	NA	TRBJ1-4	CASSQVAGDGEKLFF
TRBV5-6	NA	TRBJ1-1	CASSLVRDRNTEAFF
TRBV28	NA	TRBJ2-7	CASSFFDRSYEQYF
TRBV2	NA	TRBJ2-5	CASSELGQGETQYF
TRBV20-1	few	TRBJ2-1	CSASLVTDEQFF
TRBV5-5	few	TRBJ2-5	CASSLIGTGIQETQYF
TRBV7-9	NA	TRBJ2-1	CASSLANIPGYYNEQFF
TRBV6-2/TRBV6-3	NA	TRBJ2-1	CASRPLAGVYNEQFF
TRBV19	NA	TRBJ1-1	CASRRGWTEAFF
TRBV4-3	NA	TRBJ2-2	CASSQAPLGAPNTGELFF
TRBV5-5	NA	TRBJ2-3	CASSFRDREADTQYF
TRBV6-5	NA	TRBJ1-6	CASSYQGRNSPLHF
TRBV7-2	NA	TRBJ1-3	CASSPGLRNPWNTIYF
TRBV6-5	once	TRBJ2-7	CASSYLGGGYEQYF
TRBV6-5	few	TRBJ2-6	CASRAPSGANVLTF
TRBV5-1	NA	TRBJ1-5	CASSLRGSDQPQHF
TRBV19	NA	TRBJ2-2	CASSIRVTGELFF
TRBV12-2	NA	TRBJ1-4	CARTGPDRGEKLFF
TRBV28	NA	TRBJ2-2	CASTAPLAGGTNTGELFF
TRBV15	NA	TRBJ2-7	CATSGATGIYEQYF
TRBV5-1	NA	TRBJ2-1	CASSISSGDNEQFF
TRBV5-1	NA	TRBJ1-5	CASSLEGTVNQPQHF
TRBV7-2	NA	TRBJ2-3	CASSLAAGVNTQYF
TRBV29-1	NA	TRBJ2-7	CSVGEGGGYEQYF
TRBV10-1	few	TRBJ1-4	CASSRAEGEKLFF
TRBV5-6	once	TRBJ1-2	CASRAGTGIGGYTF
TRBV9	NA	TRBJ1-1	CASSVWANTEAFF
TRBV7-2	once	TRBJ2-3	CASSLSPAGGTDTQYF
TRBV10-2	NA	TRBJ2-3	CASTSGDDTQYF
TRBV18	NA	TRBJ1-3	CASSPSRVTLSGNTIYF
TRBV24-1	NA	TRBJ2-3	CATSDPTRLAADTQYF
TRBV19	NA	TRBJ1-2	CASRRRDRDYGYTF
TRBV6-1	once	TRBJ1-3	CASSDGTGFGNTIYF
TRBV7-8	once	TRBJ1-4	CASSLTLTDQGKLFF
TRBV21-1	NA	TRBJ1-6	CASSKVRRLNSPLHF
TRBV3-1/TRBV3-2	NA	TRBJ1-6	CASSQVGSAPLHF
TRBV4-3	NA	TRBJ1-2	CASSQDRQGLTDYTF
TRBV5-1	NA	TRBJ1-1	CASSLGNRGLTEAFF
TRBV5-1	NA	TRBJ2-7	CASSPGLAGGRGYEQYF
TRBV10-3	NA	TRBJ2-6	CAIRASGGGGANVLTF
TRBV5-1	NA	TRBJ1-2	CASSLVRGAEGYTF
TRBV5-4	NA	TRBJ2-3	CASSARADTQYF
TRBV3-1/TRBV3-2	once	TRBJ2-5	CASSIGSQETQYF
TRBV18	NA	TRBJ2-2	CASSPPSGFTGELFF
TRBV7-8	NA	TRBJ1-1	CASSLAPGEAFF
TRBV19	NA	TRBJ2-3	CASTESNTQYF
TRBV5-1	NA	TRBJ1-1	CASSSQGGTEAFF
TRBV5-1	once	TRBJ2-1	CASSLLRGGEQFF
TRBV27	NA	TRBJ2-1	CASSFGRGNEQFF
TRBV5-1	NA	TRBJ1-1	CASSLERVETEAFF
TRBV3-1/TRBV3-2	NA	TRBJ2-5	CASSQQIQETQYF
TRBV7-2	NA	TRBJ2-2	CASSFLRGDAGELFF
TRBV14	NA	TRBJ1-1	CASSQDRGGDTEAFF
TRBV19	NA	TRBJ1-2	CASSIFFPRTANYGYTF
TRBV2	NA	TRBJ2-2	CASSPAGRSGELFF
TRBV24-1	NA	TRBJ2-1	CATRSGTGINEQFF
TRBV9	NA	TRBJ1-2	CASSGGQTYGYTF